This T cell receptor (beta chain) was captured by sequencing in a study of T cells in localized non-small cell lung cancer. Sequencing used immunoSEQ multiplex PCR; TCRdb keeps in-frame clones, though not all of them. The data hold around 40,000 clones, with more than 75% observed a single time. Study-wide results and caveats: Clonality peaked in uninvolved adjacent lung rather than tumor. Blood T cell density predicted longer survival; adjacent-lung clonality, shorter. Heterogeneity stays possible, as sequencing covered only one tumor region.

Germline V gene sequence: CDR1 SGDLS, CDR2 YYNGEE. The V gene end was trimmed by 4 bases and the J gene end by 4 bases; junction bases not matched to a gene: 10. CDR3 length: 17 residues. On this clone itself: Its antigen is as yet unknown.

The chain uses TRBV9 and TRBJ2-2; 10 bases agree with TRBD2. The sequencing here drew on peripheral blood, taken before any cancer treatment. This sequence was found in a man aged 40 to 69 with stage I lung adenocarcinoma. CDR3 loop: CASSPRSLAGATGELFF. CDR3 coding DNA: TGTGCCAGCAGCCCTAGAAGTCTAGCGGGAGCCACCGGGGAGCTGTTTTTT.